This paragraph reports one T cell receptor beta chain. Antigen unknown. This sample stems from a study of cytomegalovirus exposure and HLA in healthy donors. Turning to the study itself: Among 150 million to 200 million T cells, an earlier analysis found roughly 110 million unique TCR beta sequences.

The primer mix had 60 Vbeta and 13 Jbeta primers. Profiled with immunoSEQ multiplex PCR; TCRdb holds only in-frame clones, not every one. Among 150,000 to 200,000 clones listed, 78% were seen once. CDR1 MNHEY and CDR2 SVGAGI come from the germline V gene. This CDR3 region has 15 residues. V lost 0 bases and J lost 10, with 13 bases in between. Study outcomes and limitations: In a later analysis, V- and J-gene trimming of beta chains associated with a DCLRE1C missense variant, replicated independently. Rarity held for most TCR sequences, but there were some public TCRs that occurred in many donors.

The source is a woman aged 30 to 39 in good health and CMV-seropositive. Sequencing input: PBMCs. V gene TRBV6-5 combines with J gene TRBJ1-6; the D gene is possibly TRBD1 (5 bases). CDR3 nucleotide sequence: TGTGCCAGCAGTTACTCTGTGCAGGGAAGGTCACCCCTCCACTTT. This encodes CASSYSVQGRSPLHF.